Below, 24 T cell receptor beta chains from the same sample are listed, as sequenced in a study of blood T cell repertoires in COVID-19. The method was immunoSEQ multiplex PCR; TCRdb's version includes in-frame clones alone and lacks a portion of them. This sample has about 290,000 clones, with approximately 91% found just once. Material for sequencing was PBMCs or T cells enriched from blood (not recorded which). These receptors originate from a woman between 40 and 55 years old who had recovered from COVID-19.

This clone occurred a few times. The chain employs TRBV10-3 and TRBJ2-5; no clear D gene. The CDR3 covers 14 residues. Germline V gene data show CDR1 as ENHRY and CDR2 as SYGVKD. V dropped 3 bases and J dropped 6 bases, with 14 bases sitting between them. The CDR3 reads CAISDEKQSKTQYF. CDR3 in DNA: TGTGCCATCAGTGATGAGAAACAGTCGAAGACCCAGTACTTC.

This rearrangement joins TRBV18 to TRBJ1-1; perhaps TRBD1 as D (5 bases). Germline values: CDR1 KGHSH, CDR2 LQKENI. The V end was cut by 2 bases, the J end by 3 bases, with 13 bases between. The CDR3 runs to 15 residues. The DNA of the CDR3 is TGTGCCAGCTCACCAGGCCCCGACAGAGACACTGAAGCTTTCTTT. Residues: CASSPGPDRDTEAFF. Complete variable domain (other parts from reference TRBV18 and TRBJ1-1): NAGVMQNPRHLVRRRGQEARLRCSPMKGHSHVYWYRQLPEEGLKFMVYLQKENIIDESGMPKERFSAEFPKEGPSILRIQQVVRGDSAAYFCASSPGPDRDTEAFFGQGTRLTVV.

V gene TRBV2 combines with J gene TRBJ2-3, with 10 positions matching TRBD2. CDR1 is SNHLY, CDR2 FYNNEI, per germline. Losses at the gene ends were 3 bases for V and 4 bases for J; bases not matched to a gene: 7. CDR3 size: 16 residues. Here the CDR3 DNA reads TGTGCCAGCAGTGAGGCCAGCGGGGGGGAAGCAGATACGCAGTATTTT. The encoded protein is CASSEASGGEADTQYF.

The CDR3 DNA is TGTGCCAGCAGGGTGGGGACTAGCACTAAGACCCAGTACTTC. Amino acids: CASRVGTSTKTQYF. V usage is TRBV6-5 and J usage is TRBJ2-5; 9 bases match TRBD2. Germline V CDR1 and CDR2: MNHEY, SVGAGI. This CDR3 has 14 amino acids. The trim removed 6 bases at V and 6 bases at J, leaving 8 bases unmatched.

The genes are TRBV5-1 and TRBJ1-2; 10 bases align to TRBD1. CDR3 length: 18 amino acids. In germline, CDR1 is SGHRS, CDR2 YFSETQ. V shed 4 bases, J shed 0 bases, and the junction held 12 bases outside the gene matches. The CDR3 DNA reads TGCGCCAGCAGCCTCATAGACAGGGGGCCGTTAACTAACTATGGCTACACCTTC. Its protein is CASSLIDRGPLTNYGYTF.

The CDR3 DNA sequence: TGTGCCAGCAGCCAAGAACAGGGGGCTCGCTATGGCTACACCTTC. Amino acids: CASSQEQGARYGYTF. The chain joins TRBV4-2 to TRBJ1-2, with 9 bases that match TRBD1. V was clipped by 0 bases and J by 4 bases; unmatched bases: 3. Germline CDR1 reads LGHNA; CDR2 reads YNFKEQ. The CDR3 loop spans 15 amino acids.

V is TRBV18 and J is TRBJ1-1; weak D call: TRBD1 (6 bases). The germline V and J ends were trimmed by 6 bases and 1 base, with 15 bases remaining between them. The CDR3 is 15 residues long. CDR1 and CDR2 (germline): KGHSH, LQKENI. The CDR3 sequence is CASSPDRSSNTEAFF. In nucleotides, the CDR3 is TGTGCCAGCTCGCCAGACAGGAGCTCGAACACTGAAGCTTTCTTT.

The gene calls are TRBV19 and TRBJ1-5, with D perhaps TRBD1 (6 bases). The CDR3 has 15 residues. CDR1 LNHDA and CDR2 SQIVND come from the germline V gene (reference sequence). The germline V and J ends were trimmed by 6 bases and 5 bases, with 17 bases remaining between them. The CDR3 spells CASSAPDSPDQPQHF. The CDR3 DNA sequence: TGTGCCAGTAGCGCGCCGGACAGCCCGGATCAGCCCCAGCATTTT.

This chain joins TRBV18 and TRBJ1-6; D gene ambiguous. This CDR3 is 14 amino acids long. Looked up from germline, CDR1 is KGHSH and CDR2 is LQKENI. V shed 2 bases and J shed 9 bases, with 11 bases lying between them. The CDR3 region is CASSPRGLTSPLHF. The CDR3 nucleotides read TGTGCCAGCTCACCAAGAGGGTTGACTTCACCCCTCCACTTT.

The CDR3 sequence: CASSYPGGNQPQHF. The DNA of the CDR3 is TGTGCCAGCAGCTACCCAGGGGGCAATCAGCCCCAGCATTTT. The chain couples TRBV7-2 to TRBJ1-5, with TRBD1 as a possible D gene (6 bases). The germline gives CDR1 SGHTA, CDR2 FQGNSA. The CDR3 length is 14 residues. Trimming stripped 4 bases from V and 2 bases from J, with 9 bases between.

CDR3: CASSPPRGYGYTF. CDR3 sequence (DNA): TGTGCCAGCTCACCACCTCGGGGCTATGGCTACACCTTC. The V gene is TRBV18, the J gene TRBJ1-2; D is unclear. Germline loops: CDR1 KGHSH, CDR2 LQKENI. This CDR3 comprises 13 residues. V shed 0 bases and J shed 4 bases, with 6 bases lying between them.

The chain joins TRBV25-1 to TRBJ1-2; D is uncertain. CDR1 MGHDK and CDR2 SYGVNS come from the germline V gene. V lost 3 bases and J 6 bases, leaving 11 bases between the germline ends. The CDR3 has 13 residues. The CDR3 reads CASSDPNVNGYTF. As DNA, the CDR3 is TGTGCCAGCAGTGACCCAAATGTCAATGGCTACACCTTC.

CDR3 coding DNA: TGTGCCAGCAGCTTCCGACAGGGGGAAAGAAGGGGTCCTGGCTACACCTTC. Protein sequence: CASSFRQGERRGPGYTF. The rearrangement joins TRBV5-8 to TRBJ1-2, with 9 bases aligning to TRBD1. The V gene end was trimmed by 2 bases and the J gene end by 7 bases; junction bases not matched to a gene: 15. Germline lookup yields CDR1 SGHTS and CDR2 YDEGEE. The CDR3 spans 17 residues.

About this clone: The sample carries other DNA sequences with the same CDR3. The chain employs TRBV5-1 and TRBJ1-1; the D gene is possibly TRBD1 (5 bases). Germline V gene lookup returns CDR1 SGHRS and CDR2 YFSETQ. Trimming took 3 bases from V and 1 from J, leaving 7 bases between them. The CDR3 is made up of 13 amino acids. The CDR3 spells CASSSGQNTEAFF. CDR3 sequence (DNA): TGCGCCAGCAGCTCCGGACAGAACACTGAAGCTTTCTTT. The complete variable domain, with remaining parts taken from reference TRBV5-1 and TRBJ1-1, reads KAGVTQTPRYLIKTRGQQVTLSCSPISGHRSVSWYQQTPGQGLQFLFEYFSETQRNKGNFPGRFSGRQFSNSRSEMNVSTLELGDSALYLCASSSGQNTEAFFGQGTRLTVV.

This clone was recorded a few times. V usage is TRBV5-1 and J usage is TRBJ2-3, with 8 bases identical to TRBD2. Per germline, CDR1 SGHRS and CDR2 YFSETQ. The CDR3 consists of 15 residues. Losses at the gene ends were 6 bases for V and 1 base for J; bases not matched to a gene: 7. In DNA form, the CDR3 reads TGCGCCAGCACCTTCGGGGGGGCCCGCACAGATACGCAGTATTTT. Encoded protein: CASTFGGARTDTQYF. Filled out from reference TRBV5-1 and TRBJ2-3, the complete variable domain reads KAGVTQTPRYLIKTRGQQVTLSCSPISGHRSVSWYQQTPGQGLQFLFEYFSETQRNKGNFPGRFSGRQFSNSRSEMNVSTLELGDSALYLCASTFGGARTDTQYFGPGTRLTVL.

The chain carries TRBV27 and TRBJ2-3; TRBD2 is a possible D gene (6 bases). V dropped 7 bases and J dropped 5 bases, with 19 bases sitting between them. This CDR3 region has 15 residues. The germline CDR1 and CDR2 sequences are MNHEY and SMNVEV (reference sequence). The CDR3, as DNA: TGTGCCAGCACCCATCTCGGGGGAGATCTAGATACGCAGTATTTT. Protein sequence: CASTHLGGDLDTQYF.

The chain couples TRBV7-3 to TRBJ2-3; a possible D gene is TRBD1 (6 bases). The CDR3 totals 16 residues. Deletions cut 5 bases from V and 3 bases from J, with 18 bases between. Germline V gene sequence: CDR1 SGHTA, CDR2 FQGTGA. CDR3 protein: CASSRTGLYETDTQYF. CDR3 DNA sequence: TGTGCCAGCAGCCGTACAGGGCTATACGAGACAGATACGCAGTATTTT.

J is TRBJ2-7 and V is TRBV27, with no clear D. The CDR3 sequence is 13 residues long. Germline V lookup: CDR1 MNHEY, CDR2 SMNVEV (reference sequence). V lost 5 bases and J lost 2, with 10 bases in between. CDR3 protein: CASSTYPPYEQYF. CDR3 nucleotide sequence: TGTGCCAGCAGTACTTATCCACCCTACGAGCAGTACTTC.

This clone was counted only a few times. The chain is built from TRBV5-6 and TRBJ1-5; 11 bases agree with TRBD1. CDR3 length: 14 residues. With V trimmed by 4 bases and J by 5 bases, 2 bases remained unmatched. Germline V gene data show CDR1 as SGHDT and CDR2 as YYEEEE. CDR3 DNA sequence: TGTGCCAGCAGCGGACAGGGGGCGTATCAGCCCCAGCATTTT. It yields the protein CASSGQGAYQPQHF.

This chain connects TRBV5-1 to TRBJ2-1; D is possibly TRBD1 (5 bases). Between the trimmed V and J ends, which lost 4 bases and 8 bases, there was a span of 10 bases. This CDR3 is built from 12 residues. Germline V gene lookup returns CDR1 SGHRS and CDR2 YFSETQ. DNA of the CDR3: TGCGCCAGCAGCGCAGGGAAGTATGAGCAGTTCTTC. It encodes CASSAGKYEQFF.

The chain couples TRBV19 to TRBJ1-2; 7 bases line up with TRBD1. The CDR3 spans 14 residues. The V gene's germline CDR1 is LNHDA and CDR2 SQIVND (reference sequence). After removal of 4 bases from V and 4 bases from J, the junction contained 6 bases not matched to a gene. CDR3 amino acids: CASSKDREAYGYTF. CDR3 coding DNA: TGTGCCAGTAGTAAAGACAGGGAGGCCTATGGCTACACCTTC.

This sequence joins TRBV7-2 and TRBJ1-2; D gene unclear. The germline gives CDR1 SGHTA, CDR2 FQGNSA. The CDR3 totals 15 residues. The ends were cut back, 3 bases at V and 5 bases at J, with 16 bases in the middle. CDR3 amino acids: CASSFGPGRSYGYTF. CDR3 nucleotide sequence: TGTGCCAGCAGCTTCGGACCGGGAAGGTCTTATGGCTACACCTTC.

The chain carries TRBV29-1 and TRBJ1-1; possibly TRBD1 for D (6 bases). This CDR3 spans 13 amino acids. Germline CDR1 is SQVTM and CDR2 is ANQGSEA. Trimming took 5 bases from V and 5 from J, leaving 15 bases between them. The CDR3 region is CSVKNRVGTEAFF. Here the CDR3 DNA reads TGCAGCGTTAAAAACAGGGTTGGGACTGAAGCTTTCTTT. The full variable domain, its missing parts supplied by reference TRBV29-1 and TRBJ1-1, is SAVISQKPSRDICQRGTSLTIQCQVDSQVTMMFWYRQQPGQSLTLIATANQGSEATYESGFVIDKFPISRPNLTFSTLTVSNMSPEDSSIYLCSVKNRVGTEAFFGQGTRLTVV.

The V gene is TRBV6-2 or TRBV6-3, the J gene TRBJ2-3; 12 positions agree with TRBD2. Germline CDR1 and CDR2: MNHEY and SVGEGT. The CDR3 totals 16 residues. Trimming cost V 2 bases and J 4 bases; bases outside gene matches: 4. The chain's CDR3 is CASSYPPSGGADTQYF. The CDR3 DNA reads TGTGCCAGCAGTTACCCCCCTAGCGGGGGGGCAGATACGCAGTATTTT.